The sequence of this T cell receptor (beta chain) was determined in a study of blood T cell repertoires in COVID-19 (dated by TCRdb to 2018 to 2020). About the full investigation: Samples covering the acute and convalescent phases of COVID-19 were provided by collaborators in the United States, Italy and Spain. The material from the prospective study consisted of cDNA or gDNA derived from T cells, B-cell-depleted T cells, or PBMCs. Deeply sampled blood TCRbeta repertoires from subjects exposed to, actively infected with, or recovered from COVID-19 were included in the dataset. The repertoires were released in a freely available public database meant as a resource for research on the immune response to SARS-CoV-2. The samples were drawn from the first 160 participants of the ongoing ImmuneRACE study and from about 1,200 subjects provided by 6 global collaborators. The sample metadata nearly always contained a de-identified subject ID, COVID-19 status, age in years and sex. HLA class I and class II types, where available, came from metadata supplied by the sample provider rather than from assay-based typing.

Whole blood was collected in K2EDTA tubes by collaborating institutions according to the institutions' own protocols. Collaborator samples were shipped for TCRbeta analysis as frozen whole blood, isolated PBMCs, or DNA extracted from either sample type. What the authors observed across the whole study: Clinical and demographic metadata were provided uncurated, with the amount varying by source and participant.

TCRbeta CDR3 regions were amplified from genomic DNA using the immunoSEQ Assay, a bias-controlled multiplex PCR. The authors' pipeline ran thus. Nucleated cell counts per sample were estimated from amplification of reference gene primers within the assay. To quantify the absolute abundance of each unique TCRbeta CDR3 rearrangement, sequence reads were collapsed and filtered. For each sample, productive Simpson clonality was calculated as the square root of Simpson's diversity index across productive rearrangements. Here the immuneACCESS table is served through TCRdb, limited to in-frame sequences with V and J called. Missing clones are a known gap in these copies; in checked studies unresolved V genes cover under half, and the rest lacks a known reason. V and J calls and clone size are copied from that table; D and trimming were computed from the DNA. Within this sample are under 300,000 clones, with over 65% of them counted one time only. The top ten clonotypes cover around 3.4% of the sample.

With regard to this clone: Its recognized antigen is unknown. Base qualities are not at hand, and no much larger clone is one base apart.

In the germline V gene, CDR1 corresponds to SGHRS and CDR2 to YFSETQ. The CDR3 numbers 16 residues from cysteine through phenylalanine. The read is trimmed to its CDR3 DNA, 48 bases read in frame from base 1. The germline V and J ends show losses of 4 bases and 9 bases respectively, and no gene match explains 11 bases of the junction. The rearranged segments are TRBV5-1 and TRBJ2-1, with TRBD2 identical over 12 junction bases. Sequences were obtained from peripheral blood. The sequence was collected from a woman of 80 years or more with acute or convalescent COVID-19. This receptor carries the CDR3 CASSPMTSGGFSEQFF. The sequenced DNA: TGCGCCAGCAGCCCAATGACTAGCGGGGGTTTTAGTGAGCAGTTCTTC.